The next 15 T cell receptor beta chains were all read from a single sample in a study of blood T cell dynamics during melanoma immunotherapy. Only in-frame clones appear in the TCRdb table, and some are missing; sequencing was by immunoSEQ multiplex PCR. The sample records around 26,000 clones, around nine tenths being singletons. The time point is: pre-treatment baseline. Sequenced material: blood, taken from a patient treated with checkpoint blockade. The receptors come from a human donor with melanoma.

The J gene is TRBJ2-1, the V gene TRBV9; 9 positions match TRBD2. CDR3 length: 16 amino acids. The V gene end was trimmed by 0 bases and the J gene end by 8 bases; junction bases not matched to a gene: 9. From germline, CDR1 is SGDLS and CDR2 YYNGEE. The DNA for the CDR3 is TGTGCCAGCAGCGTAGCGGGCGGGAGGGCCGTCGATGAGCAGTTCTTC. It codes for CASSVAGGRAVDEQFF.

The chain employs TRBV2 and TRBJ2-7; 7 positions match TRBD2. The junction had 10 bases not matched to a gene; V was cut back by 6 bases and J by 2 bases. CDR3 length: 15 amino acids. CDR1 SNHLY and CDR2 FYNNEI come from the germline V gene. The CDR3 is CASSDWGGVPYEQYF. The DNA for the CDR3 is TGTGCCAGCAGCGACTGGGGGGGGGTGCCCTACGAGCAGTACTTC.

This clone came up a few times. V usage is TRBV29-1 and J usage is TRBJ1-2; 7 nucleotides line up with TRBD1. This CDR3 comprises 13 residues. Germline trimming cut 8 bases from V and 2 bases from J; bases unmatched to any gene: 8. Germline V gene data show CDR1 as SQVTM and CDR2 as ANQGSEA. The CDR3 bases are TGCAGCACCCCGACAGGGCGAAACTATGGCTACACCTTC. This sequence encodes CSTPTGRNYGYTF.

The CDR3, as DNA: TGTGCCAGCAGCCCCGGACTAGCGCTATCCTACGAGCAGTACTTC. This gives the protein CASSPGLALSYEQYF. The genes are TRBV11-3 and TRBJ2-7; TRBD2 matches 9 bases. Trimming removed 5 bases from V and 1 base from J; junction bases left unmatched: 6. Per the germline V gene, CDR1 is SGHNT and CDR2 is YENEEA. The CDR3 has 15 amino acids. The full variable domain, with the rest looked up from reference TRBV11-3 and TRBJ2-7, is EAGVVQSPRYKIIEKKQPVAFWCNPISGHNTLYWYLQNLGQGPELLIRYENEEAVDDSQLPKDRFSAERLKGVDSTLKIQPAELGDSAVYLCASSPGLALSYEQYFGPGTRLTVT.

V and J are TRBV18 and TRBJ2-7; 10 positions match TRBD2. CDR1 and CDR2 (germline): KGHSH, LQKENI. CDR3 length: 15 amino acids. The junction had 6 bases not matched to a gene; V was cut back by 5 bases and J by 2 bases. CDR3: CASSAGTSATYEQYF. DNA for the CDR3: TGTGCCAGCTCAGCCGGGACTAGCGCGACCTACGAGCAGTACTTC.

The rearrangement links TRBV5-1 to TRBJ1-2, with TRBD1 matching 8 bases. CDR1 and CDR2 from the germline V gene are SGHRS and YFSETQ. Trimming took 5 bases from V and 6 from J; bases not matched to a gene: 6. CDR3 length: 13 amino acids. In nucleotides, the CDR3 is TGCGCCAGCAGACCCGGACAGGGTGATGGCTACACCTTC. Translation gives CASRPGQGDGYTF. Supplemented by reference TRBV5-1 and TRBJ1-2, the full variable domain reads KAGVTQTPRYLIKTRGQQVTLSCSPISGHRSVSWYQQTPGQGLQFLFEYFSETQRNKGNFPGRFSGRQFSNSRSEMNVSTLELGDSALYLCASRPGQGDGYTFGSGTRLTVV.

The V gene is TRBV13, the J gene TRBJ1-1; 8 nucleotides match TRBD1. CDR1 is PRHDT, CDR2 FYEKMQ, per germline (reference sequence). This CDR3 contains 13 residues. The junction had 6 bases not matched to a gene; V was cut back by 1 base and J by 11 bases. The CDR3 spells CASSLAQGAWAFF. In nucleotides, the CDR3 is TGTGCCAGCAGCTTAGCTCAGGGGGCTTGGGCTTTCTTT.

The gene calls are TRBV6-6 and TRBJ2-3; D possibly matches TRBD1 or TRBD2 (7 bases each). Germline CDR1 reads MNHNY; CDR2 reads SVGAGI (reference sequence). Trimming took off 10 bases at V and 3 bases at J, with 23 bases between the two ends. The CDR3 consists of 16 residues. Here the CDR3 DNA reads TGTGCCACAGCCCCGAGGTCAGGGGGGGGTACAGATACGCAGTATTTT. It translates to CATAPRSGGGTDTQYF.

V is TRBV2 and J is TRBJ2-1; D may be TRBD2 (5 bases). Germline-derived CDR1 and CDR2 are SNHLY and FYNNEI. This CDR3 has 16 residues. With 7 bases removed from V and 0 bases from J, the gap between germline ends came to 16 bases. The CDR3 DNA sequence: TGTGCCAGCACCCCTCGGGCGGGCCCCTCCTACAATGAGCAGTTCTTC. It encodes CASTPRAGPSYNEQFF.

The chain combines TRBV11-3 with TRBJ2-7; D might be TRBD2 (6 bases). There are 13 residues in the CDR3. V lost 4 bases and J lost 5, with 12 bases in between. The germline V gene has CDR1 SGHNT and CDR2 YENEEA. The CDR3 DNA reads TGTGCCAGCAGCTCGGGACTGGGCCACGAGCAGTACTTC. Translation: CASSSGLGHEQYF.

Concerning this clone: The germline gene is not matched at one end of the junction; a read error may be the cause. The J gene is TRBJ2-7, the V gene TRBV4-1; the match to TRBD1 covers 7 bases. Germline CDR1 reads MGHRA; CDR2 reads YSYEKL. The CDR3 covers 14 residues. In nucleotides, the CDR3 is TGTGCCAGCAGCTCCGGGACAGTTTCCTACGAGCAGTACTTC. It yields the protein CASSSGTVSYEQYF.

The V gene is TRBV2, the J gene TRBJ2-5; D is tentatively TRBD1 or TRBD2 (6 bases each). The CDR3 loop spans 14 amino acids. Germline CDR1 reads SNHLY; CDR2 reads FYNNEI. Trimming removed 4 bases at V and 5 bases at J, with 14 bases between. This CDR3 reads CASSVFGGRETQYF. The CDR3 DNA follows: TGTGCCAGCAGTGTGTTTGGGGGGCGGGAGACCCAGTACTTC.

The table lists this clone with a count of one. V gene TRBV6-5 combines with J gene TRBJ2-7; tentative D call: TRBD2 (7 bases). V dropped 5 bases and J dropped 5 bases, with 19 bases sitting between them. Germline CDR1 and CDR2: MNHEY and SVGAGI. This CDR3 is 15 amino acids long. In DNA, the CDR3 is TGTGCCAGCAGTCAAGAGGGGGGAGGGCCCAACGAGCAGTACTTC. As protein: CASSQEGGGPNEQYF.

This chain connects TRBV10-3 to TRBJ2-2, with 7 bases lining up with TRBD1. The V segment lost 6 bases and the J segment 7 bases; nucleotides outside the gene matches: 8. CDR1 and CDR2 (germline): ENHRY, SYGVKD. The CDR3 totals 14 residues. In DNA, the CDR3 is TGTGCCATCAGCCCAGACAGGGCCAGCGGGGAGCTGTTTTTT. It encodes CAISPDRASGELFF.

Regarding this clone: The conserved phenylalanine or tryptophan normally closing the CDR3 is absent here, so this likely arose from a read error. Because the CDR3's place on the DNA is in doubt, the DNA is left out and the CDR3 is given as listed by TCRdb. The rearrangement links TRBV30 to TRBJ2-7; the table calls TRBD1, which could not be checked here. The CDR3 spans 8 amino acids, including both terminal residues. The germline V gene encodes CDR1 GTSNPN and CDR2 SVGIG (reference sequence). The CDR3 is CAWIVAPC.